The source of this T cell receptor (beta chain) is a study of radiotherapy plus CTLA-4 blockade in lung cancer. Across the whole study: In roughly 19% of patients, objective responses were seen; roughly 30% had disease control. General observations from the study: In blood, after radiotherapy plus ipilimumab, tumor-derived TCR clones expanded. It was early blood T cell clone dynamics, with interferon-beta, that reportedly best predicted response.

Trimming pared 7 bases from V and 5 bases from J, leaving 11 bases between. Germline lookup yields CDR1 SNHLY and CDR2 FYNNEI. The CDR3 contains 12 residues. Notes on this clone: The antigen is undetermined.

Measured with immunoSEQ multiplex PCR; TCRdb has only the in-frame clones, and not every one. This sample carries some 30,000 clones, roughly four fifths of them seen once, and the ten largest clones take about 7.7%. Ipilimumab CTLA-4 blockade and focal radiation were given to patients with chemo-refractory metastatic non-small-cell lung cancer. This receptor was obtained from a human donor with non-small cell lung cancer who had stable disease on radiotherapy plus ipilimumab. Sequenced material: peripheral blood, taken from a patient treated with radiotherapy plus ipilimumab. The chain uses TRBV2 and TRBJ2-5; the D gene could be TRBD1 or TRBD2 (5 bases each). CDR3 in DNA: TGTGCCAGCACCCCCAGGGAGGAGACCCAGTACTTC. It codes for CASTPREETQYF.